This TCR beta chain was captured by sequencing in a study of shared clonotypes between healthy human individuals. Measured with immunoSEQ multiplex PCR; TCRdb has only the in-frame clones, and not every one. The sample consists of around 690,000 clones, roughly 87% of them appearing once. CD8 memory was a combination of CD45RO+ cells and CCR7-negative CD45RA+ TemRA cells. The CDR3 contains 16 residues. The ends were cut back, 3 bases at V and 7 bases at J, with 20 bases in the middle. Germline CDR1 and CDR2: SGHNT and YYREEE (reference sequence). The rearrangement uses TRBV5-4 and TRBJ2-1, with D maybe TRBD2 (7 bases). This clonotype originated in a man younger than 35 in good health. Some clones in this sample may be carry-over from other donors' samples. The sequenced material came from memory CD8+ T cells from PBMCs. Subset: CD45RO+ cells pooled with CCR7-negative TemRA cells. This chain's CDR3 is CASSSGGREFKNEQFF. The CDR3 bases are TGTGCCAGCAGCTCGGGGGGCAGGGAATTTAAGAATGAGCAGTTCTTC.